What follows describes a single TCR beta chain. The sample comes from a study of blood T cell repertoires in COVID-19. The V gene's germline CDR1 is SGHRS and CDR2 YFSETQ. V shed 1 base and J shed 1 base, with 18 bases lying between them. The CDR3 length is 18 residues. Only in-frame clones appear in the TCRdb table, and some are missing; sequencing was by immunoSEQ multiplex PCR. The sample lists approximately 38,000 clones, over 85% occurring once. V is TRBV5-1 and J is TRBJ2-1; D remains ambiguous. The TCR comes from a human donor with active COVID-19. The donor label of this sample is uncertain. Sequenced sample: peripheral blood. CDR3 region: CASSLLGLGGGSYNEQFF. DNA of the CDR3: TGCGCCAGCAGCTTGCTTGGCTTAGGCGGCGGATCCTACAATGAGCAGTTCTTC.